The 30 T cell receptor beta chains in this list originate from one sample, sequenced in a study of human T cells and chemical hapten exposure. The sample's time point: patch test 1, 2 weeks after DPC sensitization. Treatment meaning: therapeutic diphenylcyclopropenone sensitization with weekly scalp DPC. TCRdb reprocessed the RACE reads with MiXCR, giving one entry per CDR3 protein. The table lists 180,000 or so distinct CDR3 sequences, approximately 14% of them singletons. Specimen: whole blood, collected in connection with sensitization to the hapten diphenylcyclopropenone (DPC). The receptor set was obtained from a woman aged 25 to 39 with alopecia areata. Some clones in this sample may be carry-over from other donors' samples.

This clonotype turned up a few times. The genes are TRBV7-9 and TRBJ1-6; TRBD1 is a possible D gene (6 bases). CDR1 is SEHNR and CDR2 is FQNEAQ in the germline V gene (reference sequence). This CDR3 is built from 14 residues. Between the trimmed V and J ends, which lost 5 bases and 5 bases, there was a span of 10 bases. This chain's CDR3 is CASSPQGNNSPLHF. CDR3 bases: TGTGCCAGCAGCCCACAGGGAAATAATTCACCCCTCCACTTT.

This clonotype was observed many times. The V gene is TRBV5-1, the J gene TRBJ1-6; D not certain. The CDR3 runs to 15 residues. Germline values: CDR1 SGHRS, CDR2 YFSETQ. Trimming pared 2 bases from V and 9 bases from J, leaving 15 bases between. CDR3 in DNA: TGCGCCAGCAGCTTAAGCCTAAAGGATATTTCACCCCTCCACTTT. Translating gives CASSLSLKDISPLHF.

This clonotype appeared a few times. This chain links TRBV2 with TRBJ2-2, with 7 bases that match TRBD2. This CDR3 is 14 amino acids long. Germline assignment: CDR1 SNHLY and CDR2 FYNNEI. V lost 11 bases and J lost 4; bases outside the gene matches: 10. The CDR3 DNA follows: TGTGCCGTCAGGGCGACTAGCAGCACCGGGGAGCTGTTTTTT. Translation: CAVRATSSTGELFF. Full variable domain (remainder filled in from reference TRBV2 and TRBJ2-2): EPEVTQTPSHQVTQMGQEVILRCVPISNHLYFYWYRQILGQKVEFLVSFYNNEISEKSEIFDDQFSVERPDGSNFTLKIRSTKLEDSAMYFCAVRATSSTGELFFGEGSRLTVL.

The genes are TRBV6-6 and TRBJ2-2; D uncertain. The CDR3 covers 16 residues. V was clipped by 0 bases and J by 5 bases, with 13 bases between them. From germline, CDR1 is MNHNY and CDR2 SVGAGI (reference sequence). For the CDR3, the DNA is TGTGCCAGCAGTTACTCGGTCGGGCTTGGGACCGGGGAGCTGTTTTTT. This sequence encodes CASSYSVGLGTGELFF.

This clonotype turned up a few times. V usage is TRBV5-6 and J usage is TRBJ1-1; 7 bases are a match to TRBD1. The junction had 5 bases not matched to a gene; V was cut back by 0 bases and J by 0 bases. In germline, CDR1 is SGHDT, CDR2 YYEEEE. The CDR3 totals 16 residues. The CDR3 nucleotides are TGTGCCAGCAGCTTGGAAATAGGGACAGTGAACACTGAAGCTTTCTTT. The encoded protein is CASSLEIGTVNTEAFF. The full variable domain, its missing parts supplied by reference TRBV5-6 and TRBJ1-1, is DAGVTQSPTHLIKTRGQQVTLRCSPKSGHDTVSWYQQALGQGPQFIFQYYEEEERQRGNFPDRFSGHQFPNYSSELNVNALLLGDSALYLCASSLEIGTVNTEAFFGQGTRLTVV.

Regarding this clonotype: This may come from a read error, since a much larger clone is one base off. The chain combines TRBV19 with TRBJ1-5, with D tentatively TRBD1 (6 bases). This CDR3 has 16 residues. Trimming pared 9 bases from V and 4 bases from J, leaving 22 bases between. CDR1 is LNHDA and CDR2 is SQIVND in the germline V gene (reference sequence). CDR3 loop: CASRINGTKPNQPQHF. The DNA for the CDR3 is TGTGCCAGCAGAATCAATGGGACAAAGCCTAATCAGCCCCAGCATTTT.

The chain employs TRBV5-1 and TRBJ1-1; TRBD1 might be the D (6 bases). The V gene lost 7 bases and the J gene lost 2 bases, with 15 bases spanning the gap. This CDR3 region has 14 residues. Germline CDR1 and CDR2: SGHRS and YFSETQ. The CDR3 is CASAFPGANTEAFF. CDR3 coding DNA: TGCGCCAGCGCATTTCCAGGGGCAAACACTGAAGCTTTCTTT. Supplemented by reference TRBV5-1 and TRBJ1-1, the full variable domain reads KAGVTQTPRYLIKTRGQQVTLSCSPISGHRSVSWYQQTPGQGLQFLFEYFSETQRNKGNFPGRFSGRQFSNSRSEMNVSTLELGDSALYLCASAFPGANTEAFFGQGTRLTVV.

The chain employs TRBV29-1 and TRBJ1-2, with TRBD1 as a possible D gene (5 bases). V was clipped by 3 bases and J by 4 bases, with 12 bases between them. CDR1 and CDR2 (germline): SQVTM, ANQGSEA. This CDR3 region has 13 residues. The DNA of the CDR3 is TGCAGCGTTGAGCAGGGTTTCGGCTATGGCTACACCTTC. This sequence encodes CSVEQGFGYGYTF.

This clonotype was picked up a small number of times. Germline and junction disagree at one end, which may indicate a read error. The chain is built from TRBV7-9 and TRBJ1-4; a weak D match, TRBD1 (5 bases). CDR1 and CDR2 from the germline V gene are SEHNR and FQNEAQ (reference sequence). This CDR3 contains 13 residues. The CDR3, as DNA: TGTGCCAGCAGCTTAGACTGGACAACAGTGGCAGATTTT. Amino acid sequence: CASSLDWTTVADF.

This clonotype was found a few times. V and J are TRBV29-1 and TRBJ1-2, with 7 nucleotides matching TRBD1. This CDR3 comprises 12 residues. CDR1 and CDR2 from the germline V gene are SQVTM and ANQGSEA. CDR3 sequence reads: CSADRDEYGYTF. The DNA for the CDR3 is TGCTCCGCCGACAGGGACGAGTATGGCTACACCTTC. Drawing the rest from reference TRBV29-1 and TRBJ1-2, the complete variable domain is SAVISQKPSRDICQRGTSLTIQCQVDSQVTMMFWYRQQPGQSLTLIATANQGSEATYESGFVIDKFPISRPNLTFSTLTVSNMSPEDSSIYLCSADRDEYGYTFGSGTRLTVV.

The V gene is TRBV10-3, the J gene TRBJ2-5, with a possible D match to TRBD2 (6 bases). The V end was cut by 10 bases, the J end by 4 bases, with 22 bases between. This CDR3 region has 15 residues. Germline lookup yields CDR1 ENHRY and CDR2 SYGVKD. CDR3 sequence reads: CATTSSQGVGETQYF. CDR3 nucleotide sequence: TGTGCCACGACTAGTTCCCAGGGAGTTGGAGAGACCCAGTACTTC.

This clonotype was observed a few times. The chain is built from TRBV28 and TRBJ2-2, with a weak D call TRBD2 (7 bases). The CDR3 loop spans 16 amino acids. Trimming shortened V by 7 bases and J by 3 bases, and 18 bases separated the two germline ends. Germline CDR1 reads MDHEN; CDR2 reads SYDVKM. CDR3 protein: CASTLGGGWYTGELFF. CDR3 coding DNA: TGTGCCAGCACCCTCGGCGGGGGCTGGTACACCGGGGAGCTGTTTTTT.

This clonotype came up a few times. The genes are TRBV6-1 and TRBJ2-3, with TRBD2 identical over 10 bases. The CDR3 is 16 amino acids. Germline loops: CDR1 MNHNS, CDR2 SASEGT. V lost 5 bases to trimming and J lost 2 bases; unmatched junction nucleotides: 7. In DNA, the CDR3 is TGTGCCAGCAGTTCGGGACTAGCGCCAAACACAGATACGCAGTATTTT. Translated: CASSSGLAPNTDTQYF.

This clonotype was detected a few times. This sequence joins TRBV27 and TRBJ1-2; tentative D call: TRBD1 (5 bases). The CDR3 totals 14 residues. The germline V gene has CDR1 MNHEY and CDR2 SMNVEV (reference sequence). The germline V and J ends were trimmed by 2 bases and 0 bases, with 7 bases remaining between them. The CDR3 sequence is CASSLRGANYGYTF. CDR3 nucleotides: TGTGCCAGCAGTTTAAGAGGGGCTAACTATGGCTACACCTTC.

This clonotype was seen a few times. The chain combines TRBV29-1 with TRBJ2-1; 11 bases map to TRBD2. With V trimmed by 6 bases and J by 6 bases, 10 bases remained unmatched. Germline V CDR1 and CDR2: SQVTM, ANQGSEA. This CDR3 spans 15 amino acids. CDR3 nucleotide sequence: TGCAGCGTCGCCGCCGGACTAGCGGGTCTCAATGAGCAGTTCTTC. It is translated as CSVAAGLAGLNEQFF.

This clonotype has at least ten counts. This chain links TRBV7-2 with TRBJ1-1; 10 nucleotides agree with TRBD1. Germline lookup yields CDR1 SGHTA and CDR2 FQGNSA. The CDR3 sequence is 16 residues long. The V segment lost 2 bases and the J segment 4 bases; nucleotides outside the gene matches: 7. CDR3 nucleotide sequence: TGTGCCAGCAGCTTAACGGGACAGGGGATGGGCACTGAAGCTTTCTTT. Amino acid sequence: CASSLTGQGMGTEAFF.

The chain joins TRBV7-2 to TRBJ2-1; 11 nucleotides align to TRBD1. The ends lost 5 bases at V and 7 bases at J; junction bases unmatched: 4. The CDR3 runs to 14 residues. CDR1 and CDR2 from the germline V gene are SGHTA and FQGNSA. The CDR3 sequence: CASSAGTGGNEQFF. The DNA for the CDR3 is TGTGCCAGCAGCGCCGGGACAGGGGGGAATGAGCAGTTCTTC.

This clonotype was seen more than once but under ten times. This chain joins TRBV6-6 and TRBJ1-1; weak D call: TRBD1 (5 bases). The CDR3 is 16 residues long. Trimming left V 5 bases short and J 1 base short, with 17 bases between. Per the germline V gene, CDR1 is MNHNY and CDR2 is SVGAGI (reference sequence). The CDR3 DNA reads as TGTGCCAGCAGTAACAAAAAGGGACGGCCGAACACTGAAGCTTTCTTT. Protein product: CASSNKKGRPNTEAFF.

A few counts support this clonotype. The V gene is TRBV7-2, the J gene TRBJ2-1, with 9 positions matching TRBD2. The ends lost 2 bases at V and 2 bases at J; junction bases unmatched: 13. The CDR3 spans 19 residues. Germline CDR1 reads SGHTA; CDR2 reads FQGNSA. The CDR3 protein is CASSLIVGGLAQTYNEQFF. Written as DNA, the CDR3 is TGTGCCAGCAGCTTAATTGTTGGTGGACTAGCGCAGACCTACAATGAGCAGTTCTTC.

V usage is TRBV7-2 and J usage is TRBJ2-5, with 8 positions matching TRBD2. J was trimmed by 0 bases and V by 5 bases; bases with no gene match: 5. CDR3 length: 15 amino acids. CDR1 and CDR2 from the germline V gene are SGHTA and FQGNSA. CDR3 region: CASSKTSAYQETQYF. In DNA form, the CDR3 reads TGTGCCAGCAGCAAGACTAGCGCCTACCAAGAGACCCAGTACTTC. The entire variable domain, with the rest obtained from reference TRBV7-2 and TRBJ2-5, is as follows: GAGVSQSPSNKVTEKGKDVELRCDPISGHTALYWYRQSLGQGLEFLIYFQGNSAPDKSGLPSDRFSAERTGGSVSTLTIQRTQQEDSAVYLCASSKTSAYQETQYFGPGTRLLVL.

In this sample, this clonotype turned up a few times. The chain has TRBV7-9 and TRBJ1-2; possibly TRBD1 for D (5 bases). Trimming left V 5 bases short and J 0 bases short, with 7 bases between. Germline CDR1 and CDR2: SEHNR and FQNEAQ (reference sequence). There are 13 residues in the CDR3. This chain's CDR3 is CASSPTANYGYTF. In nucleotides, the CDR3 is TGTGCCAGCAGCCCGACAGCTAACTATGGCTACACCTTC.

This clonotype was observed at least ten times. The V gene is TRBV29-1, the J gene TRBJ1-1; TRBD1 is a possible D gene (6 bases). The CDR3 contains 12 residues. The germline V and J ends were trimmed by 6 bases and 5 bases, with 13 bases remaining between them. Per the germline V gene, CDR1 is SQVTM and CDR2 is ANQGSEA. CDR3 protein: CSVVGGLTEAFF. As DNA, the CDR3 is TGCAGCGTGGTTGGGGGGCTTACTGAAGCTTTCTTT. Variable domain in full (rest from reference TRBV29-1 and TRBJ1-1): SAVISQKPSRDICQRGTSLTIQCQVDSQVTMMFWYRQQPGQSLTLIATANQGSEATYESGFVIDKFPISRPNLTFSTLTVSNMSPEDSSIYLCSVVGGLTEAFFGQGTRLTVV.

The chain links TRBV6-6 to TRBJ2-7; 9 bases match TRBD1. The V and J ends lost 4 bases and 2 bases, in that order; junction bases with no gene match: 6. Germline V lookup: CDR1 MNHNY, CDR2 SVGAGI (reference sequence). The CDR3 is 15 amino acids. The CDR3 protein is CASSSDRGKTYEQYF. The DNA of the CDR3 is TGTGCCAGCAGTTCAGACAGGGGGAAAACCTACGAGCAGTACTTC.

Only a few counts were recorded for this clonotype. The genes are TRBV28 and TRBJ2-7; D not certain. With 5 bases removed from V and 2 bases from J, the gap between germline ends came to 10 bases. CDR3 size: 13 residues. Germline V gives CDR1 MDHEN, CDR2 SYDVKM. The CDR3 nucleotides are TGTGCCAGCAGTCTTCCTGGGCCCTACGAGCAGTACTTC. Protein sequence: CASSLPGPYEQYF.

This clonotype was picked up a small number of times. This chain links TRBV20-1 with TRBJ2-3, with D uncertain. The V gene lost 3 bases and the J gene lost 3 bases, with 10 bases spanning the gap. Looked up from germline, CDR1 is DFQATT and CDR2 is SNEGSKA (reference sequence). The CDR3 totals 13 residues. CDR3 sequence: CSASWRRTDTQYF. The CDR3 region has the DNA TGCAGTGCTAGTTGGCGGCGTACAGATACGCAGTATTTT.

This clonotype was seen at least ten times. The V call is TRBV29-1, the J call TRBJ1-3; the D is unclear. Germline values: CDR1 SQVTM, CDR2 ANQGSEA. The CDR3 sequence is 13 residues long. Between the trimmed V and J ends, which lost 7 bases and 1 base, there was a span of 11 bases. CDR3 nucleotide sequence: TGCAGCGCCTACCAGTCTTCTGGAAACACCATATATTTT. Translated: CSAYQSSGNTIYF.

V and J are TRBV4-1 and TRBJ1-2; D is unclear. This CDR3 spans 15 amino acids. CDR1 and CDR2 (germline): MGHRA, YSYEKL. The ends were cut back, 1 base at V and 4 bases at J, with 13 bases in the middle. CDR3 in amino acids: CASSQGGKGFYGYTF. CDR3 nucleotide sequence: TGCGCCAGCAGCCAAGGAGGGAAGGGATTCTATGGCTACACCTTC.

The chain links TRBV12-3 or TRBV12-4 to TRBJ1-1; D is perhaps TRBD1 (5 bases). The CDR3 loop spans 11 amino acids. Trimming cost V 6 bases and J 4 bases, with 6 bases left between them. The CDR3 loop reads CASRQATEAFF. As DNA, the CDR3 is TGTGCCAGCAGACAGGCCACTGAAGCTTTCTTT.

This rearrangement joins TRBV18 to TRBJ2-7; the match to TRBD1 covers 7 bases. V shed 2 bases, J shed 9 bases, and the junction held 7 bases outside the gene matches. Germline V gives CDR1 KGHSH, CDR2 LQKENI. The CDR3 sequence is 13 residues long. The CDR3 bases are TGTGCCAGCTCACCAGGACAGGCAGCTGTGCAGTACGTC. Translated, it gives CASSPGQAAVQYV.

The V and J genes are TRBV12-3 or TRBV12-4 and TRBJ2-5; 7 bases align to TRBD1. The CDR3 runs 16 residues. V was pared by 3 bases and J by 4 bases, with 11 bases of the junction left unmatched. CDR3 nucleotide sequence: TGTGCCAGCAGTTTGGGGACAGCCCTAGGAGGAGAGACCCAGTACTTC. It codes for CASSLGTALGGETQYF.